The T cell receptor beta chain described here comes from a study of long-term antiretroviral therapy in people with HIV. At the level of the study: It was about a decade after the earliest samples that the 2015 immediate-ART recommendation appeared. Study-level points and caveats: Dominance of pre-ART expanded clones persisted, fluctuating and often declining after ART.

Concerning this clone itself: The antigen remains undetermined.

The immunoSEQ assay was v3.0, run at survey level. Assay: immunoSEQ multiplex PCR; the TCRdb copy retains only in-frame clones and omits some. The sample holds about 24,000 clones, roughly 94% seen once. Inclusion required at least two post-ART and at least one pre-ART PBMC samples. Samples held roughly 1-11 million cryopreserved PBMC, and DNA extraction followed. From germline, CDR1 is SEHNR and CDR2 FQNEAQ (reference sequence). V was trimmed by 0 bases and J by 5 bases, leaving 13 bases between them. This CDR3 contains 15 residues. The sequence was collected from a woman between 50 and 59 years old with HIV. Source: unsorted PBMCs, taken around 5.2 years after starting antiretroviral therapy. The chain is built from TRBV7-9 and TRBJ1-1, with D possibly matching TRBD1 (6 bases). The CDR3 sequence is CASSLAAGASTEAFF. CDR3 DNA sequence: TGTGCCAGCAGCTTAGCGGCAGGGGCATCGACTGAAGCTTTCTTT.